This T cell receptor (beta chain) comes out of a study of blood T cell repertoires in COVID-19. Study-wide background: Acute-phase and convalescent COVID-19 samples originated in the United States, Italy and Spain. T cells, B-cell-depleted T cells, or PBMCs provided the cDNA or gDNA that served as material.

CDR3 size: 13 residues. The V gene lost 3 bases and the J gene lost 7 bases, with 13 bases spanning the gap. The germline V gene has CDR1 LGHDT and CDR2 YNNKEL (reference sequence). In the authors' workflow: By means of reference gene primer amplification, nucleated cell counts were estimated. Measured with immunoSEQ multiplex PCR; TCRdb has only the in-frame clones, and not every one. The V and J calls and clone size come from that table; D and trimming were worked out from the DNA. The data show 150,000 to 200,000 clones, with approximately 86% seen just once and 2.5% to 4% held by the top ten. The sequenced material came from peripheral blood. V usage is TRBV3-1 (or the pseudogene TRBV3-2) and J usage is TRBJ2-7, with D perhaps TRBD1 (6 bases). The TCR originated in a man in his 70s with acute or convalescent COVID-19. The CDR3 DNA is TGTGCCAGCAGCCAGGGGGCCTCTAGAGAGCAGTACTTC. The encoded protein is CASSQGASREQYF.